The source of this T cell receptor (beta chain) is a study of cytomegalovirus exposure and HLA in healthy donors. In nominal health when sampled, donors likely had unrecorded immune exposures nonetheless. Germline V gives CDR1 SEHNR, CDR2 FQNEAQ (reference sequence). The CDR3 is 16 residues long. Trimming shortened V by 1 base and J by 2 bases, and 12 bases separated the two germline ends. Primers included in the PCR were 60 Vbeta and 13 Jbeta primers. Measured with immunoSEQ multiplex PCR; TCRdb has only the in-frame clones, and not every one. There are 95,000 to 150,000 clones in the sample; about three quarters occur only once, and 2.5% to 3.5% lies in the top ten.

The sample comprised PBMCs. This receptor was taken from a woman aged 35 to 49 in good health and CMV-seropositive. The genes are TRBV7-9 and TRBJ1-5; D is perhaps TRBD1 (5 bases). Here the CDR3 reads CASSLGGGEGNQPQHF. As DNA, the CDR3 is TGTGCCAGCAGCTTAGGGGGAGGGGAGGGCAATCAGCCCCAGCATTTT.